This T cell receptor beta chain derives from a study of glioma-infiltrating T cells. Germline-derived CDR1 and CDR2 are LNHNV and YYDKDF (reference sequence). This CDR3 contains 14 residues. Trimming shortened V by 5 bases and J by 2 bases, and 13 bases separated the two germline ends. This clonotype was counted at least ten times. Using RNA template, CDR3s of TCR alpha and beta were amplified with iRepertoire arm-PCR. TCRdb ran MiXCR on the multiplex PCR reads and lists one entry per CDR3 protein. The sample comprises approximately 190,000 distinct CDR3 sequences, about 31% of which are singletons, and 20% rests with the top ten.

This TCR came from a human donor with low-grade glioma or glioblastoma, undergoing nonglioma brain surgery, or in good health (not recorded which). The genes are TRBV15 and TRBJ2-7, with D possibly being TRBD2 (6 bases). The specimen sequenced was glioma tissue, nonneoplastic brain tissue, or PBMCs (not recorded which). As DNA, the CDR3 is TGTGCCACCAGCGAGACGACTAGTCCCTACGAGCAGTACTTC. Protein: CATSETTSPYEQYF.